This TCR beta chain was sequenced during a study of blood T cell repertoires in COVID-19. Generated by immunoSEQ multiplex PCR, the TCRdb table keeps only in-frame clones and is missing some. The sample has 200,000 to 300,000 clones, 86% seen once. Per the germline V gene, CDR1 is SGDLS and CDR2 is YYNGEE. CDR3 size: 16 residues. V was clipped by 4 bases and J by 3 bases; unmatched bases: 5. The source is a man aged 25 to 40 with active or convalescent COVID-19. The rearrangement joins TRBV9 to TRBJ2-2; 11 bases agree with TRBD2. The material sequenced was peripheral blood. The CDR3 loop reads CASSLGTSGYTGELFF. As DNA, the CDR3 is TGTGCCAGCAGCCTCGGGACTAGCGGTTACACCGGGGAGCTGTTTTTT.